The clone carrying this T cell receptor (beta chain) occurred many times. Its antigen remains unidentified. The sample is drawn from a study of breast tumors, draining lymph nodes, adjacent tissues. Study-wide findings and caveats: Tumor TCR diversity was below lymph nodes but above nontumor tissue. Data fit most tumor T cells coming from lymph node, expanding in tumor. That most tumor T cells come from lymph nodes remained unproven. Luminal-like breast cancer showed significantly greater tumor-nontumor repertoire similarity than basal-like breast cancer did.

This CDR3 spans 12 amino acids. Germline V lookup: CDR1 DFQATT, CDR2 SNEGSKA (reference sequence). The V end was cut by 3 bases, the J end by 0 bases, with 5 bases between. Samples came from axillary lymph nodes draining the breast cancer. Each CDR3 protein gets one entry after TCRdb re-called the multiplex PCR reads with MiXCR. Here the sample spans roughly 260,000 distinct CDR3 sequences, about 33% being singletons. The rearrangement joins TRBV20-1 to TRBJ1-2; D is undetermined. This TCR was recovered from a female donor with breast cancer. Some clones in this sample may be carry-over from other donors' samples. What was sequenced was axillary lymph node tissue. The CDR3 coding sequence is TGCAGTGCTAGCGTGGCTAACTATGGCTACACCTTC. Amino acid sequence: CSASVANYGYTF.